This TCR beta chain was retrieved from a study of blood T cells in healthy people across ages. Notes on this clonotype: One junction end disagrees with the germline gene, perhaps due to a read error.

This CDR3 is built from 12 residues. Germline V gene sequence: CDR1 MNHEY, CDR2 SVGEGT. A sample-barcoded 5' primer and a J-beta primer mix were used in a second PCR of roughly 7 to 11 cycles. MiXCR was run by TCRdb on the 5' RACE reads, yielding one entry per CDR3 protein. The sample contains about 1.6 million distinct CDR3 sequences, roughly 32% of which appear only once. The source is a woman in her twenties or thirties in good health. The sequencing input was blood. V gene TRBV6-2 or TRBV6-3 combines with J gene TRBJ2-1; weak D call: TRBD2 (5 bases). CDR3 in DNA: TGTGCCAGCAATTACACTAGAGTCGAGCAGTTCTTC. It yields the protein CASNYTRVEQFF.